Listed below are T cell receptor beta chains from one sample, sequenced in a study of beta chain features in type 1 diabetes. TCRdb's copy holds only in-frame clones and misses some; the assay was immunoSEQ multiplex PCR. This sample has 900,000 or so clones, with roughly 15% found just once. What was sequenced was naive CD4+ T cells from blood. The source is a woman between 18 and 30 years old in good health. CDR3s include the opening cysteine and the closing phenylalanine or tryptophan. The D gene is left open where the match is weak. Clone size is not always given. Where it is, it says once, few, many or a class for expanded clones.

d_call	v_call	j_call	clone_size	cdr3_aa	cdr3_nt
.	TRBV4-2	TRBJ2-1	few	CASSQGNTYNEQFF	TGTGCCAGCAGCCAAGGCAATACTTACAATGAGCAGTTCTTC
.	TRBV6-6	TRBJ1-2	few	CASSYARGGYGYTF	TGTGCCAGCAGTTACGCCAGGGGCGGCTATGGCTACACCTTC
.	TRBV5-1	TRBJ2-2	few	CASSPSGDTGELFF	TGCGCCAGCAGCCCTTCGGGAGACACCGGGGAGCTGTTTTTT
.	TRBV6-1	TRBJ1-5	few	CASSEGGVWAQPQHF	TGTGCCAGCAGTGAAGGTGGAGTCTGGGCTCAGCCCCAGCATTTT
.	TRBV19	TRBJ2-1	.	CASSIDHYNEQFF	TGTGCCAGTAGTATAGACCACTACAATGAGCAGTTCTTC
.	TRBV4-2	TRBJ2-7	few	CASSQERRPLSSYEQYF	TGTGCCAGCAGCCAAGAGAGGCGGCCCCTCTCCTCCTACGAGCAGTACTTC
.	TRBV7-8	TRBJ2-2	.	CASSRIGTGELFF	TGTGCCAGCAGCCGAATCGGCACCGGGGAGCTGTTTTTT
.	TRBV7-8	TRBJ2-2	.	CASSLSGGSGELFF	TGTGCCAGCAGCCTTAGTGGAGGTTCCGGGGAGCTGTTTTTT
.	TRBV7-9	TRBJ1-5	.	CASSYSNQPQHF	TGCGCCAGCAGTTATAGCAATCAGCCCCAGCATTTT
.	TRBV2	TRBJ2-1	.	CASSAFGGGPHYNEQFF	TGTGCCAGCAGCGCCTTCGGGGGAGGCCCTCATTACAATGAGCAGTTCTTC
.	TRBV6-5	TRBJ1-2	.	CASSSGLEGGYTF	TGTGCCAGCAGTTCGGGATTGGAGGGCGGCTACACCTTC
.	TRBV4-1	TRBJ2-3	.	CASSQNTRADTQYF	TGCGCCAGCAGCCAAAATACTAGAGCAGATACGCAGTATTTT
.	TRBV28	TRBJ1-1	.	CASSLGGARTEAFF	TGTGCCAGCAGTTTGGGGGGGGCGCGGACTGAAGCTTTCTTT
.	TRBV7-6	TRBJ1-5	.	CASSLEGGLRFPQHF	TGTGCCAGCAGCTTAGAAGGGGGTCTCCGGTTTCCCCAGCATTTT
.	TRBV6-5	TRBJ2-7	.	CASSYSTPLTQYEQYF	TGTGCCAGCAGTTACTCGACTCCCCTGACACAATACGAGCAGTACTTC
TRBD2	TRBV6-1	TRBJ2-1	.	CASRADRTSGKEQFF	TGTGCCAGCAGGGCAGATCGGACTAGCGGAAAAGAGCAGTTCTTC
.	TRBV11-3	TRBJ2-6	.	CARSLNRFASGANVLTF	TGTGCCCGCAGCTTGAATCGATTCGCAAGTGGGGCCAACGTCCTGACTTTC
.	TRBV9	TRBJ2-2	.	CASSPNTGELFF	TGTGCCAGCAGCCCCAACACCGGGGAGCTGTTTTTT
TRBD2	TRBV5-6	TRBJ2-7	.	CASSITTTSGSSYEQYF	TGTGCCAGCAGCATAACCACGACTAGCGGGAGCTCCTACGAGCAGTACTTC
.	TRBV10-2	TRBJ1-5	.	CASSGTGRQPQHF	TGCGCCAGCAGTGGCACAGGGAGGCAGCCCCAGCATTTT
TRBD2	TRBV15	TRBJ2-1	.	CATSKPGLAVYEQFF	TGTGCCACCAGCAAACCGGGACTAGCGGTGTATGAGCAGTTCTTC
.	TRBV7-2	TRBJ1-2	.	CASSLGGYGYTF	TGTGCCAGCAGCTTAGGCGGCTATGGCTACACCTTC
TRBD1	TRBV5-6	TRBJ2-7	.	CASSLQGQFEQYF	TGTGCCAGCAGCTTGCAGGGACAGTTCGAGCAGTACTTC
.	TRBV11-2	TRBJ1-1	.	CASSLVSTEAFF	TGTGCCAGCAGCTTAGTGAGCACTGAAGCTTTCTTT
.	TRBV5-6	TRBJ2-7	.	CASSAHFHSNYEQCF	TGTGCCAGCAGCGCCCACTTCCACTCAAATTACGAGCAGTGCTTC
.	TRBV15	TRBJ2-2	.	CATSRDLIADANTGELFF	TGTGCCACCAGCAGAGATCTGATTGCTGACGCGAACACCGGGGAGCTGTTTTTT
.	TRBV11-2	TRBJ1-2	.	CASSLGTAISGYGYTF	TGTGCCAGCAGCTTAGGGACGGCCATTTCTGGCTATGGCTACACCTTC
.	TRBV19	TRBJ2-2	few	CASSFLGGELFF	TGTGCCAGTAGCTTCCTTGGCGGGGAGCTGTTTTTT
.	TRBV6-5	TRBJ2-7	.	CASRSATGDSYEQYF	TGTGCCAGCAGATCTGCCACAGGCGACTCCTACGAGCAGTACTTC
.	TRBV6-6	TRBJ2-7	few	CASGAPGEQYF	TGTGCCAGCGGGGCCCCAGGGGAGCAGTACTTC
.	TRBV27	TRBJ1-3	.	CASSLSGRLGSGNTIYF	TGTGCCAGCAGTTTGTCGGGGAGGCTAGGTTCCGGAAACACCATATATTTT